This T cell receptor (beta chain) was identified during a study of T-cell reconstitution after alpha-beta-depleted transplantation in children. This clonotype showed up many times. The CDR3 runs to 16 residues. V was shortened by 2 bases and J by 8 bases, with 20 bases between the two germline ends. Germline V gene sequence: CDR1 SGHTA, CDR2 FQGTGA. This sample's TCRbeta library carried unique molecular identifier barcodes. TCRdb passed the PCR reads through MiXCR, listing each CDR3 protein once. The sample lists 450,000 to 500,000 distinct CDR3 sequences; about an eighth were seen once. This sequence was found in a human donor who donated a stem cell graft to a child with combined immunodeficiency. Sample: PBMCs from the stem cell graft donor, taken from the stem cell graft. V and J are TRBV7-3 and TRBJ2-3; the D gene could be TRBD1 or TRBD2 (6 bases each). Here the CDR3 reads CASSLGSGAEQGTQYF. Here the CDR3 DNA reads TGTGCCAGCAGCTTAGGGTCGGGAGCAGAACAGGGTACGCAGTATTTT.